These 8 T cell receptor beta chains share one sample of origin, sequenced in a study of T-cell reconstitution after alpha-beta-depleted transplantation in children. Unique molecular identifiers were used in preparing the TCRbeta library. In TCRdb, the PCR reads were re-called with MiXCR into one record per CDR3 protein. The table has about 610,000 distinct CDR3 sequences, under 12% seen once. The sample in question was PBMCs from the stem cell graft donor, obtained from the stem cell graft. The receptor source for this set is a human donor who donated a stem cell graft to a child with acute myeloid leukemia.

This clonotype showed up many times. The chain employs TRBV7-2 and TRBJ1-2; TRBD1 agrees at 9 bases. Germline lookup yields CDR1 SGHTA and CDR2 FQGNSA. The ends lost 7 bases at V and 4 bases at J; junction bases unmatched: 7. The CDR3 extends over 14 amino acids. The CDR3 sequence is CASIWTGESYGYTF. The CDR3 coding sequence is TGTGCCAGCATCTGGACAGGGGAGAGCTATGGCTACACCTTC.

This clonotype was counted between two and nine times. This sequence joins TRBV5-5 and TRBJ1-4; 8 positions agree with TRBD1. The J segment lost 7 bases and the V segment lost 5 bases, leaving 7 bases of the junction unmatched. The CDR3 is 14 amino acids. Per the germline V gene, CDR1 is SGHKS and CDR2 is YYEKEE (reference sequence). In nucleotides, the CDR3 is TGTGCCAGCAGTCCAGGGGGCCCGGGTGAAAAACTGTTTTTT. Translating it yields CASSPGGPGEKLFF.

This clonotype turned up a few times. V is TRBV29-1 and J is TRBJ2-2, with D possibly matching TRBD1 (5 bases). Germline-derived CDR1 and CDR2 are SQVTM and ANQGSEA. This CDR3 comprises 14 residues. V was clipped by 3 bases and J by 1 base, with 9 bases between them. CDR3 in amino acids: CSVEDRGNTGELFF. Here the CDR3 DNA reads TGCAGCGTTGAGGATAGGGGGAACACCGGGGAGCTGTTTTTT.

The chain has TRBV29-1 and TRBJ1-2, with 10 nucleotides matching TRBD1. Per germline, CDR1 SQVTM and CDR2 ANQGSEA. The CDR3 is 18 residues long. Germline trimming cut 0 bases from V and 1 base from J; bases unmatched to any gene: 11. The CDR3 here is CSVEDRGDRGRFNYGYTF. CDR3 sequence (DNA): TGCAGCGTTGAAGATCGGGGGGACAGGGGCCGCTTTAACTATGGCTACACCTTC.

Here the CDR3 DNA reads TGCGCCAGCAGCCCCGGGACAGGGTTTGAAGGGCAGTACTTC. This codes for CASSPGTGFEGQYF. V is TRBV5-1 and J is TRBJ2-7; 9 positions match TRBD1. V lost 4 bases to trimming and J lost 9 bases; unmatched junction nucleotides: 11. CDR3 size: 14 residues. The V gene's germline CDR1 is SGHRS and CDR2 YFSETQ.

The gene calls are TRBV28 and TRBJ2-1; D is uncertain. This CDR3 is 18 amino acids long. The germline V and J ends were trimmed by 1 base and 0 bases, with 16 bases remaining between them. CDR1 MDHEN and CDR2 SYDVKM come from the germline V gene. The CDR3 DNA is TGTGCCAGCAGTTTATTAACCAGTGGTGGGCGCTCCTACAATGAGCAGTTCTTC. Protein sequence: CASSLLTSGGRSYNEQFF. The full variable domain, rest sourced from reference TRBV28 and TRBJ2-1, is DVKVTQSSRYLVKRTGEKVFLECVQDMDHENMFWYRQDPGLGLRLIYFSYDVKMKEKGDIPEGYSVSREKKERFSLILESASTNQTSMYLCASSLLTSGGRSYNEQFFGPGTRLTVL.

This clonotype was detected many times. V is TRBV29-1 and J is TRBJ2-1; a possible D gene is TRBD1 (5 bases). V lost 6 bases and J 0 bases, leaving 9 bases between the germline ends. The length of the CDR3 is 13 residues. CDR1 and CDR2 (germline): SQVTM, ANQGSEA. In DNA form, the CDR3 reads TGCAGCGTGCAGGGCTACTCCTACAATGAGCAGTTCTTC. It encodes CSVQGYSYNEQFF.

This clonotype has more than one count but fewer than ten. V usage is TRBV27 and J usage is TRBJ2-6, with D tentatively TRBD2 (5 bases). Germline lookup yields CDR1 MNHEY and CDR2 SMNVEV (reference sequence). V lost 6 bases and J 0 bases, leaving 12 bases between the germline ends. This CDR3 contains 16 residues. The CDR3 spells CASSSWENSGANVLTF. In nucleotides, the CDR3 is TGTGCCAGCAGCTCGTGGGAGAACTCTGGGGCCAACGTCCTGACTTTC.